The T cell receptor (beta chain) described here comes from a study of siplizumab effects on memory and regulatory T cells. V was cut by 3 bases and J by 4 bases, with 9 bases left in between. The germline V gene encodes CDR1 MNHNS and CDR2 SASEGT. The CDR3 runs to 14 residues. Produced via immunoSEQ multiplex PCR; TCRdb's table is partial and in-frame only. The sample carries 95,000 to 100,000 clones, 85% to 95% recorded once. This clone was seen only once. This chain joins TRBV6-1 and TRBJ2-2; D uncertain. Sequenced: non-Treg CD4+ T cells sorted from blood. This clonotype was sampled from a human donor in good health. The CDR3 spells CASSDRHFTGELFF. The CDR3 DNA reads TGTGCCAGCAGTGACAGGCACTTCACCGGGGAGCTGTTTTTT.